The clone carrying this T cell receptor beta chain is a singleton in its sample. No antigen is known for it. This sample was included in a study of T cell responses to AZD1222 COVID-19 vaccine. The V end lost 3 bases, the J end lost 2 bases, and 19 bases lay between the germline ends. This CDR3 contains 17 residues. Germline V gene lookup returns CDR1 SGHTA and CDR2 FQGNSA. The repertoire was sequenced with immunoSEQ multiplex PCR; TCRdb's copy has only in-frame clones and lacks some. The data contain approximately 140,000 clones, more than 70% of them singletons. Study-level results: Spike-wide vaccine-associated CD4 TCRs dominated at 160-218 and 743-854. As reported, nearly half of all spike-specific TCRs target variant regions that are unmutated. Donors in the cohort were predominantly white British and more often female, and clonal diversity was possibly underestimated.

This clonotype originated in an adult in good health. This sample comprised peripheral blood, obtained on day 0 of AZD1222 vaccination. V and J are TRBV7-2 and TRBJ1-2; tentative D call: TRBD1 (5 bases). This CDR3 is CASSLGLGEGRNYGYTF. The CDR3 nucleotides are TGTGCCAGCAGCTTGGGGTTGGGAGAGGGGAGGAACTATGGCTACACCTTC.